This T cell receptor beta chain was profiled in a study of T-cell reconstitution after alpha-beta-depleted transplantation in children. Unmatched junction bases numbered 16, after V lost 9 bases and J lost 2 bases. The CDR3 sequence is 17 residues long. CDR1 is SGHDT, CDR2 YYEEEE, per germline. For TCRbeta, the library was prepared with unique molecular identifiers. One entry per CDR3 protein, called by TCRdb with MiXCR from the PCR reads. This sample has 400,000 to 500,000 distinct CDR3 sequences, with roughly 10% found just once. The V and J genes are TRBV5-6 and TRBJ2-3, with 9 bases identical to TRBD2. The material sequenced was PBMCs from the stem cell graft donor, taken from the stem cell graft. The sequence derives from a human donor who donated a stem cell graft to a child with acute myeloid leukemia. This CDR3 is CAMGLGLAGFSTDTQYF. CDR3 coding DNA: TGTGCCATGGGCTTGGGGCTAGCGGGGTTCTCCACAGATACGCAGTATTTT.